The TCR beta chain described here comes from a study of blood T cells in healthy people across ages. Across the whole study: For every two T cells, template switching captured about one barcoded beta molecule. Points from the study as a whole: A conclusive naive versus antigen-experienced comparison was prevented by the unsorted PBMCs.

The study drew donors from healthy Caucasian individuals in Russia aged about 6 to 100. Together with a sample-barcoded 5' primer, a J-beta primer mix was included in a second PCR lasting roughly 6 to 12 cycles. MiXCR, applied by TCRdb to the 5' RACE reads, yields one record per CDR3 protein. The sample holds about 1,800,000 distinct CDR3 sequences, under 30% seen once. This clonotype turned up a few times. Antigen specificity is unknown. Sequencing was done on a sample of blood. This clonotype was obtained from a woman aged 25 to 39 in good health.

The CDR3: CASRDLITYEQYF. The CDR3 nucleotides read TGCGCCAGCAGAGACTTGATAACCTACGAGCAGTACTTC. The V gene is TRBV5-1, the J gene TRBJ2-7; D not certain. The CDR3 runs 13 residues. The ends were cut back, 5 bases at V and 2 bases at J, with 11 bases in the middle. Germline V gives CDR1 SGHRS, CDR2 YFSETQ.